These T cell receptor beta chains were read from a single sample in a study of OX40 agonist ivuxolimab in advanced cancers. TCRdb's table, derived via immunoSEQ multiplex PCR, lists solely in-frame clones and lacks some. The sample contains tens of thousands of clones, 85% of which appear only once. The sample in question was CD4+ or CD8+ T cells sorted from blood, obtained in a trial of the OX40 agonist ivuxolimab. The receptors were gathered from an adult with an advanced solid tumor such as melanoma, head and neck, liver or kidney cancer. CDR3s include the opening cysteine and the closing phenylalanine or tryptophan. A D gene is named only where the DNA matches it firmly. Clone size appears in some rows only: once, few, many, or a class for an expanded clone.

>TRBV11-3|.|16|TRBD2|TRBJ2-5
CASSLRTSGRGETQYF
TGTGCCAGCAGCCTCAGGACTAGCGGGAGAGGAGAGACCCAGTACTTC
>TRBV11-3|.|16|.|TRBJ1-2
CASSPREGLTDYGYTF
TGTGCCAGCAGCCCTCGGGAAGGGCTTACGGACTATGGCTACACCTTC
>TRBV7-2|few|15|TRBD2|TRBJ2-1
CASSPRTSGGNEQFF
TGTGCCAGCAGCCCCAGAACTAGCGGGGGAAATGAGCAGTTCTTC
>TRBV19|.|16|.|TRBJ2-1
CASSRRGLSSYNEQFF
TGTGCCAGTAGTAGGCGGGGACTCAGCTCCTACAATGAGCAGTTCTTC
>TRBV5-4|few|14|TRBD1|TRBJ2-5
CASSPGQGKETQYF
TGTGCCAGCAGCCCGGGACAGGGTAAGGAGACCCAGTACTTC
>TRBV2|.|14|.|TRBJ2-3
CASAFLGNSDTQYF
TGTGCCAGCGCCTTCCTGGGGAATTCAGATACGCAGTATTTT
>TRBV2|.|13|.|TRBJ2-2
CASRVRPTGELFF
TGTGCCAGCAGAGTACGCCCGACCGGGGAGCTGTTTTTT
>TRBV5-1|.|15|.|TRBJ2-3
CASSLTTVAGDTQYF
TGCGCCAGCAGCTTGACTACCGTAGCAGGGGATACGCAGTATTTT
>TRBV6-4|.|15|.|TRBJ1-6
CASSDSWGAHSPLHF
TGTGCCAGCAGTGACTCATGGGGTGCCCATTCACCCCTCCACTTT
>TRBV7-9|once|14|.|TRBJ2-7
CASSLQGSWDEQYF
TGTGCCAGCAGCTTACAGGGTTCTTGGGATGAGCAGTACTTC
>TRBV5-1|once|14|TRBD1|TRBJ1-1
CASSAQGAGGEAFF
TGCGCCAGCAGCGCCCAGGGGGCAGGAGGGGAAGCTTTCTTT
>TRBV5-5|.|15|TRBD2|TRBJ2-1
CASSPTSGGAGEQFF
TGTGCCAGCAGCCCTACTAGCGGGGGGGCCGGTGAGCAGTTCTTC
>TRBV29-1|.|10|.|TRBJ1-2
CSVEEGGYTF
TGCAGCGTTGAAGAGGGCGGCTACACCTTC
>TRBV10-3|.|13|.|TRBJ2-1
CAISFRDLNEQFF
TGTGCCATCAGTTTTCGGGACTTAAATGAGCAGTTCTTC
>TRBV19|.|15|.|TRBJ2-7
CASSIRGSSSYEQYF
TGTGCCAGTAGTATAAGGGGGTCGTCGTCCTACGAGCAGTACTTC
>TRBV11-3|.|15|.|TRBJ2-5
CASSFKGPRSETQYF
TGTGCCAGCAGCTTTAAAGGCCCGCGATCAGAGACCCAGTACTTC
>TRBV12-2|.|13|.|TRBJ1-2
CASRPPGAYGYTF
TGTGCAAGTCGCCCCCCAGGGGCCTATGGCTACACCTTC
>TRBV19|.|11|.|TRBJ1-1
CASTLNTEAFF
TGTGCCAGTACCCTAAACACTGAAGCTTTCTTT
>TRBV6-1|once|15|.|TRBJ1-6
CASRGESSYNSPLHF
TGTGCCAGCAGGGGCGAGAGCTCCTATAATTCACCCCTCCACTTT
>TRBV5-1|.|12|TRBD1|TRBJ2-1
CAGGQGDGEQFF
TGCGCCGGTGGACAGGGGGACGGTGAGCAGTTCTTC
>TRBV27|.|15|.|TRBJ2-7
CASSFEQGYSYEQYF
TGTGCCAGCAGTTTTGAACAGGGTTACTCCTACGAGCAGTACTTC
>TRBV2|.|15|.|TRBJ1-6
CASRKGNAYNSPLHF
TGTGCCAGCAGAAAGGGTAACGCCTATAATTCACCCCTCCACTTT
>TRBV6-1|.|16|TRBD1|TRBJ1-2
CASSGQTGGLNYGYTF
TGTGCCAGCAGTGGACAGACAGGGGGGCTTAACTATGGCTACACCTTC
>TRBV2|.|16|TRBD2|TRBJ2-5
CASSRLAGGHGETQYF
TGTGCCAGCAGTAGACTAGCGGGGGGGCATGGGGAGACCCAGTACTTC
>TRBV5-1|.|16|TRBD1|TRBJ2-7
CASSLGGTGVPYEQYF
TGCGCCAGCAGCTTGGGCGGGACAGGGGTTCCCTACGAGCAGTACTTC
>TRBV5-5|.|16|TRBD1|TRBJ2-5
CASSRTGTGVGETQYF
TGTGCCAGCAGCAGGACCGGGACAGGGGTAGGAGAGACCCAGTACTTC
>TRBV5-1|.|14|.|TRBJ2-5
CASSWGRERETQYF
TGCGCCAGCAGCTGGGGACGGGAGAGGGAGACCCAGTACTTC
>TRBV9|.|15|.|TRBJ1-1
CASSVGLAQNTEAFF
TGTGCCAGCAGCGTAGGCCTGGCCCAGAACACTGAAGCTTTCTTT
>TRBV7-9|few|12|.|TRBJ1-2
CASSLDLDGYTF
TGTGCCAGCAGCTTGGATCTGGATGGCTACACCTTC
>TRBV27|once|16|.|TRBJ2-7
CASSPGTGFSSYEQYF
TGTGCCAGCAGTCCGGGCACAGGTTTCAGCTCCTACGAGCAGTACTTC
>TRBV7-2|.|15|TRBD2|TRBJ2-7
CASSLFGGSNNEQYF
TGTGCCAGCAGCTTGTTTGGCGGGAGTAACAACGAGCAGTACTTC
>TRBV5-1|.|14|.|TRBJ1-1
CASSLGQSNTEAFF
TGCGCCAGCAGCTTGGGACAGTCGAACACTGAAGCTTTCTTT
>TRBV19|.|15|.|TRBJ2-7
CASSPPFSVGGEQYF
TGTGCCAGTAGTCCCCCCTTCAGTGTGGGCGGCGAGCAGTACTTC
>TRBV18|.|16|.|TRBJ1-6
CASSPDSGGLGSPLHF
TGTGCCAGCTCACCGGACAGTGGGGGATTAGGTTCACCCCTCCACTTT
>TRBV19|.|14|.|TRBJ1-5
CASSIDGVYQPQHF
TGTGCCAGTAGTATAGATGGGGTGTATCAGCCCCAGCATTTT
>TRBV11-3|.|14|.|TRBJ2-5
CASSPNGLKETQYF
TGTGCCAGCAGCCCAAATGGGTTGAAAGAGACCCAGTACTTC
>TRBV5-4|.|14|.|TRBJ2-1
CASSLGDSYNEQFF
TGTGCCAGCAGCTTGGGGGACTCCTACAATGAGCAGTTCTTC
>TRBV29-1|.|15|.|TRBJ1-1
CSVEVPQITSTEAFF
TGCAGCGTTGAAGTTCCGCAGATCACATCCACTGAAGCTTTCTTT
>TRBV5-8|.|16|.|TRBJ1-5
CASSLFRGGGNQPQHF
TGTGCCAGCAGCTTGTTCCGGGGGGGCGGCAATCAGCCCCAGCATTTT
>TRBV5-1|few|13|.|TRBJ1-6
CASSLAGRSPLHF
TGCGCCAGCAGCTTGGCAGGGAGATCACCCCTCCACTTT
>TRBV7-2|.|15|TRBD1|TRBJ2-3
CASSLGQGLTDTQYF
TGTGCCAGCAGCTTGGGACAGGGGTTGACAGATACGCAGTATTTT
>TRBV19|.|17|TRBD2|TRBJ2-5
CASSNHAPSGNQETQYF
TGTGCCAGTAGTAACCATGCCCCTAGCGGGAACCAAGAGACCCAGTACTTC
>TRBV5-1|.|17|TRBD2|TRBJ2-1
CASSPSGGREDLNEQFF
TGCGCCAGCAGCCCGTCCGGGGGGCGGGAGGACCTCAATGAGCAGTTCTTC
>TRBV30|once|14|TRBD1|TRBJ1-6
CAWSIGQGRSPLHF
TGTGCCTGGAGTATCGGACAGGGCAGGTCACCCCTCCACTTT
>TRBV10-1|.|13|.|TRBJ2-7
CASSEAGKDEQYF
TGCGCCAGCAGTGAGGCAGGGAAGGACGAGCAGTACTTC